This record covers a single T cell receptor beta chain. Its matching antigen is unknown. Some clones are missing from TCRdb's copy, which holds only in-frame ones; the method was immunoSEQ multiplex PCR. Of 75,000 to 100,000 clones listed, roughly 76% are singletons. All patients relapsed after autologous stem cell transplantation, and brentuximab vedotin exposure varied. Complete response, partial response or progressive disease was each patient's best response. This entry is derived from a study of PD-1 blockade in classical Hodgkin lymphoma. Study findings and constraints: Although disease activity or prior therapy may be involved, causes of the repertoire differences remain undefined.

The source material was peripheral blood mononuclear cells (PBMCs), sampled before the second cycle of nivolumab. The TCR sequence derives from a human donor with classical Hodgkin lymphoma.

CDR3 loop: CASSFSWRGTEAFF. The CDR3 coding sequence is TGTGCCAGCAGCTTTAGTTGGAGGGGCACTGAAGCTTTCTTT. V gene TRBV5-6 combines with J gene TRBJ1-1; TRBD1 might be the D (5 bases). Trimming took 2 bases from V and 4 from J, leaving 12 bases between them. The CDR3 spans 14 residues. Germline V gene sequence: CDR1 SGHDT, CDR2 YYEEEE.